This TCR beta chain came from a study of cytomegalovirus exposure and HLA in healthy donors. Study-wide results and caveats: Being indistinguishable, some V segments were excluded, TRBV6-2 and TRBV6-3 among them.

PCR was performed using 60 Vbeta and 13 Jbeta primers. Libraries were prepared by immunoSEQ multiplex PCR; TCRdb keeps only in-frame clonotypes and omits some of them. The table includes around 76,000 clones, about two thirds detected once. Of note for this clone: What it recognizes is unknown.

Germline V gives CDR1 LGHNA, CDR2 YSLEER. This CDR3 is built from 16 residues. The V gene lost 1 base and the J gene lost 3 bases, with 13 bases spanning the gap. The rearrangement joins TRBV4-3 to TRBJ2-1; TRBD1 might be the D (5 bases). Input material: PBMCs. This clonotype originated in a woman between 45 and 65 years old in good health and CMV-seropositive. As DNA, the CDR3 is TGCGCCAGCAGCCAAGTTGGCCCCCAGGGCTACAATGAGCAGTTCTTC. Translation: CASSQVGPQGYNEQFF.